The rows below give T cell receptor beta chains drawn from one sample of a study of molecular identifiers for immune sequencing clone quantification. Each CDR3 protein gets one entry after TCRdb re-called the PCR reads with MiXCR. This sample yields around 460,000 distinct CDR3 sequences, of which roughly 23% are seen a single time; 0.84% belongs to the top ten. The sequenced material came from naive CD8+ T cells from blood, with Jurkat cell RNA spiked in. These receptors all come from a human donor in good health. Some libraries in this study had Jurkat cell RNA spiked in. Each CDR3 is given with its conserved first and last residue. The order of the fields is clone size, J gene, V gene, CDR3 protein. Some rows have no size entry. The others give once, few or many, or a class for an expanded clone.

many TRBJ2-3 TRBV7-9 CASSPGTLGPYF
many TRBJ2-2 TRBV28 CASSLDRNTGELFF
many TRBJ2-2 TRBV27 CASSSRAGAITGELFF
few TRBJ2-5 TRBV9 CASSSPDGHVQETQYF
many TRBJ2-3 TRBV5-5 CASSLGTTSTDTQYF
many TRBJ2-1 TRBV7-2 CASSLVLAGGKYEQFF
many TRBJ2-3 TRBV20-1 CSARGLTDTQYF
NA TRBJ2-7 TRBV13 CASGLRDGIYEQYF
many TRBJ2-3 TRBV28 CASSLRLSLGTDTQYF
many TRBJ1-1 TRBV7-9 CASSPPLRDTEAFF
few TRBJ2-7 TRBV27 CASSLAGAGGEQYF
few TRBJ2-7 TRBV30 CAWSGTGGYEQYF
many TRBJ2-3 TRBV5-5 CASSLVFSGGPTDTQYF
NA TRBJ2-5 TRBV25-1 CASTVLGLAGGPDVQETQYF
NA TRBJ2-7 TRBV27 CASSFSGGRSYEQYF
few TRBJ2-3 TRBV7-9 CASSLAIQGTDTQYF
NA TRBJ2-3 TRBV27 CVSRRGSASTDTQYF
many TRBJ2-6 TRBV24-1 CATSDNRAGANVLTF
many TRBJ1-1 TRBV7-9 CASSARLQDEAFF
few TRBJ2-3 TRBV7-9 CASRHPGQGTDTQYF
few TRBJ2-7 TRBV5-4 CASSRRGAVDYEQYF